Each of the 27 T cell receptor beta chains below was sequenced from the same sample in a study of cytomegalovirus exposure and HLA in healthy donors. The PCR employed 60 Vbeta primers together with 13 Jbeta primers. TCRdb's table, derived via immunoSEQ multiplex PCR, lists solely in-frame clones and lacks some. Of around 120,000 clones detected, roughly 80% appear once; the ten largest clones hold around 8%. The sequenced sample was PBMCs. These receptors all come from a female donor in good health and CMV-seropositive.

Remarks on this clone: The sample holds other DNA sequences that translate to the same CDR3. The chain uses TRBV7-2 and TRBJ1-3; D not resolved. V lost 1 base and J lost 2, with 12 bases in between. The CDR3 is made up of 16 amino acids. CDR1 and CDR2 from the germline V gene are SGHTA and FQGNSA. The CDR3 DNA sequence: TGTGCCAGCAGCTTAGGGGCCGCAGGAACTGGAAACACCATATATTTT. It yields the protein CASSLGAAGTGNTIYF.

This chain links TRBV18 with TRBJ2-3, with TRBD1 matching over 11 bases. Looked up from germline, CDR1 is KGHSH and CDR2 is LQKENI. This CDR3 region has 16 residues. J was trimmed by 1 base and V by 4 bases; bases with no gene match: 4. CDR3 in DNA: TGTGCCAGCTCACGACGGACAGGGGGCGGCACAGATACGCAGTATTTT. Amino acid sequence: CASSRRTGGGTDTQYF.

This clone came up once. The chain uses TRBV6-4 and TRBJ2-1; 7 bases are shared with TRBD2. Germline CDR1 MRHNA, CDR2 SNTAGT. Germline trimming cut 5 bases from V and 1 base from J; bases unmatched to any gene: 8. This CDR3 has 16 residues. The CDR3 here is CASSSQSGVSYNEQFF. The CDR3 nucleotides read TGTGCCAGCAGTAGTCAAAGCGGGGTGTCCTACAATGAGCAGTTCTTC.

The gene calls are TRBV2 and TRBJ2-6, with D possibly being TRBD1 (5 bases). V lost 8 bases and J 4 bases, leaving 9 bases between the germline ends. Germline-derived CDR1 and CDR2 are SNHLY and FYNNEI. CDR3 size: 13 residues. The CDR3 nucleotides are TGTGCCAGCTCCCCAGGGGGGGCCAACGTCCTGACTTTC. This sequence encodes CASSPGGANVLTF.

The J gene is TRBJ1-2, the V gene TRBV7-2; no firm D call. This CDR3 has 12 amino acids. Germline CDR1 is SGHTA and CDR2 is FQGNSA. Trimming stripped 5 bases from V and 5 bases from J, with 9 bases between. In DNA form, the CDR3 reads TGTGCCAGCAGCCCAAATCAATATGGCTACACCTTC. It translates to CASSPNQYGYTF.

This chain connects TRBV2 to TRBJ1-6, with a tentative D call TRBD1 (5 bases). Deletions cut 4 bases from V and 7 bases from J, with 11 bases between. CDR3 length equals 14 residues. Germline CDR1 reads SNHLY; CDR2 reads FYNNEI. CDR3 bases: TGTGCCAGCAGTGTAAGCAGGGAAAATTCACCCCTCCACTTT. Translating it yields CASSVSRENSPLHF.

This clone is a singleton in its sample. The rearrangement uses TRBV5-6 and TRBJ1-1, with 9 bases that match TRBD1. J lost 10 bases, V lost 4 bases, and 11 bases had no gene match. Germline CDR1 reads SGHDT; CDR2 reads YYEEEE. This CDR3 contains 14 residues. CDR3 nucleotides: TGTGCCAGCAGCCTAACAGGGGGCGAGACGGTAGCTTTCTTT. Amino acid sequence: CASSLTGGETVAFF.

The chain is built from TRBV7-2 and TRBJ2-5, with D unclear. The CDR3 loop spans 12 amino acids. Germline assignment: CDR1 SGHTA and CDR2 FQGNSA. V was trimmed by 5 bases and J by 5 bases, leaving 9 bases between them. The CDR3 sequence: CASSPQRETQYF. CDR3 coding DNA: TGTGCCAGCAGCCCCCAGAGGGAGACCCAGTACTTC.

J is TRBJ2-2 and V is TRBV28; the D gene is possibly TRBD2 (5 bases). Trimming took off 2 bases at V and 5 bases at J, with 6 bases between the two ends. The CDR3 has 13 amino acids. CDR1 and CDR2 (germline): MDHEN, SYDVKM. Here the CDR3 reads CASSLPGTGELFF. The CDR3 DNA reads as TGTGCCAGCAGTTTACCGGGAACCGGGGAGCTGTTTTTT.

The CDR3 nucleotides read TGCGCCAGCAGCCAAGAGATAACGGCTGTTGCGGCCCAGCATTTT. It specifies CASSQEITAVAAQHF. J is TRBJ1-5 and V is TRBV4-3; D unclear. V gave up 0 bases and J gave up 11 bases, with 17 bases separating them. This CDR3 contains 15 residues. The germline V gene encodes CDR1 LGHNA and CDR2 YSLEER.

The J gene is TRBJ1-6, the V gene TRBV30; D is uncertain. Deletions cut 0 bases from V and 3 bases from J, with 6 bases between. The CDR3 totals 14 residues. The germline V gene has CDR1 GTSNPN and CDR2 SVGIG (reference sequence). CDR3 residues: CAWSVTDYNSPLHF. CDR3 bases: TGTGCCTGGAGTGTAACAGACTATAATTCACCCCTCCACTTT.

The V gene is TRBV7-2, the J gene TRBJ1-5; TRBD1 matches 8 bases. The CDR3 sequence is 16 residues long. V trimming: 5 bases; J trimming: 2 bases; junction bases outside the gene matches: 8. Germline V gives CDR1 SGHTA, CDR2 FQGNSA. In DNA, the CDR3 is TGTGCCAGCAGCCTCGCCTCAGGGGGCGGCAATCAGCCCCAGCATTTT. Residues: CASSLASGGGNQPQHF. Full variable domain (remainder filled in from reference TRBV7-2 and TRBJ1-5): GAGVSQSPSNKVTEKGKDVELRCDPISGHTALYWYRQSLGQGLEFLIYFQGNSAPDKSGLPSDRFSAERTGGSVSTLTIQRTQQEDSAVYLCASSLASGGGNQPQHFGDGTRLSIL.

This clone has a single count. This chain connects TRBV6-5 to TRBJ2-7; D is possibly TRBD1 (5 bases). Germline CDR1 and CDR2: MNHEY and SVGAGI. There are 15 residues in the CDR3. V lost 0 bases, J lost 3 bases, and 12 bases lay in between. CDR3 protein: CASSYSTAPYYEQYF. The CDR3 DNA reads TGTGCCAGCAGTTACTCGACAGCCCCATACTACGAGCAGTACTTC.

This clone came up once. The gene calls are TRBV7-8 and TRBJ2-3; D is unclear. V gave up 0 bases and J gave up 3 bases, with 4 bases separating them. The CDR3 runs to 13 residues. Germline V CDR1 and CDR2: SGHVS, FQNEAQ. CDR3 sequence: CASSLAQTDTQYF. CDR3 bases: TGTGCCAGCAGCTTAGCGCAGACAGATACGCAGTATTTT.

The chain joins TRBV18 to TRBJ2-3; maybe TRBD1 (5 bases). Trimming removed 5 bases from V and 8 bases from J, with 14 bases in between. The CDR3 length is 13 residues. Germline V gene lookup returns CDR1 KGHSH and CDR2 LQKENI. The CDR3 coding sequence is TGTGCCAGCTCAGCATCCAGGGAAGTTACGCAGTATTTT. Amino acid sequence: CASSASREVTQYF. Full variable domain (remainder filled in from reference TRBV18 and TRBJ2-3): NAGVMQNPRHLVRRRGQEARLRCSPMKGHSHVYWYRQLPEEGLKFMVYLQKENIIDESGMPKERFSAEFPKEGPSILRIQQVVRGDSAAYFCASSASREVTQYFGPGTRLTVL.

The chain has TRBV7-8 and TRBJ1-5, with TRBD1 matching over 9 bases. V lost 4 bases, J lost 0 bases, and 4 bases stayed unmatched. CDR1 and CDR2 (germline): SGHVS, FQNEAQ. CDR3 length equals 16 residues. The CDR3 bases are TGTGCCAGCAGCTCGACAGGGGGGTATAGCAATCAGCCCCAGCATTTT. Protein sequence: CASSSTGGYSNQPQHF. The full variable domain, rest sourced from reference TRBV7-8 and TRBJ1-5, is GAGVSQSPRYKVAKRGQDVALRCDPISGHVSLFWYQQALGQGPEFLTYFQNEAQLDKSGLPSDRFFAERPEGSVSTLKIQRTQQEDSAVYLCASSSTGGYSNQPQHFGDGTRLSIL.

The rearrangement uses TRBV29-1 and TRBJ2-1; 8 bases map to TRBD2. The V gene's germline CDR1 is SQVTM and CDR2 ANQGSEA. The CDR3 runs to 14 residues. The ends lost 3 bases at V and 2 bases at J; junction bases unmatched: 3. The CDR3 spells CSVDGGGTYNEQFF. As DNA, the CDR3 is TGCAGCGTTGACGGCGGGGGGACCTACAATGAGCAGTTCTTC.

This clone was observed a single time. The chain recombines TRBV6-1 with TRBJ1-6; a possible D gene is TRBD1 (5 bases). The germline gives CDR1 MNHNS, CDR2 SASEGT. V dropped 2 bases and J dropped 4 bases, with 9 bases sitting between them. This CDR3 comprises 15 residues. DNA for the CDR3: TGTGCCAGCAGTGAAACTTCAGGGTATAATTCACCCCTCCACTTT. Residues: CASSETSGYNSPLHF.

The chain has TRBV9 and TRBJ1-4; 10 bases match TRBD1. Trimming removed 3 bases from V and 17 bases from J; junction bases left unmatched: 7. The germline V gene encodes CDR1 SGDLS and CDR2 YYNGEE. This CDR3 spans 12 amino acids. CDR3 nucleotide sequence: TGTGCCAGCAGCGCGACAGGGGGCATTCTCTTTTTT. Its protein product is CASSATGGILFF.

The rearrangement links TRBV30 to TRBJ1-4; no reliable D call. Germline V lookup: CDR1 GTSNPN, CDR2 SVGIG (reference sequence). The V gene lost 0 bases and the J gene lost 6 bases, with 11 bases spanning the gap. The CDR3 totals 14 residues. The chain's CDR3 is CAWSVSRRHEKLFF. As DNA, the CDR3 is TGTGCCTGGAGTGTCAGTAGGAGGCATGAAAAACTGTTTTTT.

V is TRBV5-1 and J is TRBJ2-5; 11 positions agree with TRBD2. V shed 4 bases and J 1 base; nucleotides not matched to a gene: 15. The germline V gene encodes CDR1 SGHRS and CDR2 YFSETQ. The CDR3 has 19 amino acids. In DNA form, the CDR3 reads TGCGCCAGCAGCCCGAGCCCTATCATAGCGGGGGGGCCCCAAGAGACCCAGTACTTC. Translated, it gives CASSPSPIIAGGPQETQYF.

In DNA form, the CDR3 reads TGTGCCAGCAGTAGATACAGGGGGCGCGGCTATGGCTACACCTTC. Amino acid sequence: CASSRYRGRGYGYTF. The chain has TRBV6-5 and TRBJ1-2; TRBD1 aligns across 9 bases. The CDR3 runs to 15 residues. Trimming cost V 5 bases and J 4 bases; bases outside gene matches: 8. Looked up from germline, CDR1 is MNHEY and CDR2 is SVGAGI.

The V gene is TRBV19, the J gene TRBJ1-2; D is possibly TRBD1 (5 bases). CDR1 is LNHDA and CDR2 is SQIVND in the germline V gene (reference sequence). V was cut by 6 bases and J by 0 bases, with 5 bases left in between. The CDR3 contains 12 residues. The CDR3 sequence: CASRTANYGYTF. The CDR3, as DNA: TGTGCCAGTAGGACAGCTAACTATGGCTACACCTTC. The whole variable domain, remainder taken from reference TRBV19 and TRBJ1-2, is DGGITQSPKYLFRKEGQNVTLSCEQNLNHDAMYWYRQDPGQGLRLIYYSQIVNDFQKGDIAEGYSVSREKKESFPLTVTSAQKNPTAFYLCASRTANYGYTFGSGTRLTVV.

DNA for the CDR3: TGTGCCAGCGGAGGGACGACAGATACGCAGTATTTT. This translates into CASGGTTDTQYF. The chain joins TRBV27 to TRBJ2-3; tentatively, D is TRBD2 (6 bases). Germline V gene lookup returns CDR1 MNHEY and CDR2 SMNVEV (reference sequence). V was trimmed by 8 bases and J by 3 bases, leaving 9 bases between them. This CDR3 comprises 12 residues.

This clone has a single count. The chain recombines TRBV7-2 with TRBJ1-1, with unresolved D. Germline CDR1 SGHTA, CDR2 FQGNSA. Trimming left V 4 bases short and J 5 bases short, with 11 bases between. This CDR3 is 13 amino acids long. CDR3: CASSSLRETEAFF. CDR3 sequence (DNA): TGTGCCAGCAGCTCGCTGAGGGAGACTGAAGCTTTCTTT.

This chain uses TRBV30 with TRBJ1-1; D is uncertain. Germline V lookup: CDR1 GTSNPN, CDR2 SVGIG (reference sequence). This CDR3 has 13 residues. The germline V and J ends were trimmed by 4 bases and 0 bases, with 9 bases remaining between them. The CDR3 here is CAWNGVMNTEAFF. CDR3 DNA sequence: TGTGCCTGGAACGGGGTCATGAACACTGAAGCTTTCTTT.

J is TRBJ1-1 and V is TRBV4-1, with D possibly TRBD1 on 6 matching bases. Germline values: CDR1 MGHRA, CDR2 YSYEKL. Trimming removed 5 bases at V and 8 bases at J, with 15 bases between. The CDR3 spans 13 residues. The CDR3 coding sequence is TGCGCCAGCAGCTCCCAACCGGGACAAGAAGCTTTCTTT. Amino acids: CASSSQPGQEAFF.